The 7 T cell receptor beta chains below all came from one sample that was sequenced in a study of blood T cell repertoires in COVID-19. The data were produced by immunoSEQ multiplex PCR, yet TCRdb's version contains in-frame clones alone and is incomplete. Among about 98,000 clones listed, 82% were seen once. Sequenced: peripheral blood. The receptors were gathered from a man older than 75 with acute or convalescent COVID-19.

This clone showed up just a few times. V is TRBV2 and J is TRBJ1-6; 7 bases fit TRBD1. Germline loops: CDR1 SNHLY, CDR2 FYNNEI. The CDR3 has 15 residues. V shed 4 bases and J 7 bases; nucleotides not matched to a gene: 7. The CDR3 DNA reads TGTGCCAGCAGTGGACGACAGGGTGGAAATTCACCCCTCCACTTT. It yields the protein CASSGRQGGNSPLHF. Looking up the rest from reference TRBV2 and TRBJ1-6 gives the full variable domain: EPEVTQTPSHQVTQMGQEVILRCVPISNHLYFYWYRQILGQKVEFLVSFYNNEISEKSEIFDDQFSVERPDGSNFTLKIRSTKLEDSAMYFCASSGRQGGNSPLHFGNGTRLTVT.

CDR3: CASRSLVVSSYNEQFF. The CDR3 nucleotides read TGTGCAAGTCGCTCCTTAGTGGTTAGCTCCTACAATGAGCAGTTCTTC. The chain couples TRBV12-2 to TRBJ2-1; the table's D call, TRBD2, has no DNA check behind it. TRBV12-2 constitutes a pseudogene. CDR3 size: 16 residues.

V is TRBV19 and J is TRBJ2-3; 7 positions match TRBD2. Looked up from germline, CDR1 is LNHDA and CDR2 is SQIVND (reference sequence). The length of the CDR3 is 14 residues. The trim removed 3 bases at V and 5 bases at J, leaving 5 bases unmatched. The CDR3 sequence is CASSMGRGIDTQYF. The CDR3 nucleotides read TGTGCCAGTAGTATGGGGCGGGGGATAGATACGCAGTATTTT.

The chain recombines TRBV30 with TRBJ2-5; the D gene is possibly TRBD2 (5 bases). Trimming pared 6 bases from V and 7 bases from J, leaving 18 bases between. The CDR3 runs 13 residues. CDR1 and CDR2 (germline): GTSNPN, SVGIG (reference sequence). CDR3 nucleotides: TGTGCCTGCCCGGCCATCAATGGGAGGACCCAGTACTTC. Protein product: CACPAINGRTQYF.

The rearrangement joins TRBV15 to TRBJ2-1; D is possibly TRBD1 (6 bases). Germline V gives CDR1 LNHNV, CDR2 YYDKDF (reference sequence). The V end lost 11 bases, the J end lost 7 bases, and 15 bases lay between the germline ends. This CDR3 has 12 residues. CDR3 sequence reads: CAVRGRGNEQFF. CDR3 in DNA: TGTGCCGTAAGGGGGAGAGGAAATGAGCAGTTCTTC.

The chain recombines TRBV5-4 with TRBJ2-5; perhaps TRBD2 as D (7 bases). The CDR3 is made up of 16 amino acids. Germline V CDR1 and CDR2: SGHNT, YYREEE (reference sequence). Trimming left V 7 bases short and J 2 bases short, with 21 bases between. The CDR3: CASQLGLSGTQETQYF. CDR3 coding DNA: TGTGCCAGCCAGCTTGGGCTAAGCGGGACACAAGAGACCCAGTACTTC.

The V and J genes are TRBV7-2 and TRBJ2-7; D is unclear. Germline V lookup: CDR1 SGHTA, CDR2 FQGNSA. V was clipped by 4 bases and J by 6 bases, with 13 bases between them. CDR3 length: 13 residues. This CDR3 reads CASSSIMISEQYF. In DNA form, the CDR3 reads TGTGCCAGCAGCTCGATCATGATCAGCGAGCAGTACTTC. Variable domain in full (rest from reference TRBV7-2 and TRBJ2-7): GAGVSQSPSNKVTEKGKDVELRCDPISGHTALYWYRQSLGQGLEFLIYFQGNSAPDKSGLPSDRFSAERTGGSVSTLTIQRTQQEDSAVYLCASSSIMISEQYFGPGTRLTVT.